The rows below give T cell receptor beta chains drawn from one sample of a study of T cells expressing NK-cell markers. TCRdb derives one entry per CDR3 protein from the 5' RACE reads, leaving out DNA. The data show 150,000 or so distinct CDR3 sequences, and the top ten clones hold about 39%. The sequencing sample was made of blood T cells: a sorted CD56 or NKG2C T cell subset, CD4+ or CD8+ T cells, or bulk PBMC T cells (not recorded which). All receptors come from a woman aged 50 to 60 in good health. Each CDR3 is given with its conserved first and last residue.

TRBJ2-5 | TRBV7-9 | CASSLDLLLVGETQYF
TRBJ2-5 | TRBV12-3/TRBV12-4 | CASSFWAEGPQETQYF
TRBJ2-6 | TRBV18 | CASSRFWREETFGANVLTF
TRBJ2-1 | TRBV15 | CATSSAEVAGVGEQFF
TRBJ2-1 | TRBV5-1 | CASSASTPGAEEFF
TRBJ1-2 | TRBV10-3 | CAISEPNANLPYGYTF
TRBJ2-5 | TRBV25-1 | CASSEDWGNQETQYF
TRBJ2-4 | TRBV7-2 | CASRPALAGGGSAKNIQYF
TRBJ2-2 | TRBV11-2 | CASSLDRTGGSAVELFF
TRBJ2-1 | TRBV27 | CASSPFQGYNEQFF
TRBJ2-7 | TRBV6-5 | CASSYSRSGAEQYF
TRBJ2-1 | TRBV27 | CASSLSESSYNEQFF
TRBJ2-1 | TRBV7-8 | CASSLLVGPNNEQFF
TRBJ2-5 | TRBV7-3 | CASSPRGAETQYF
TRBJ2-2 | TRBV20-1 | CSATLAKNTGELFF
TRBJ1-4 | TRBV9 | CASSASLGQSNEKLFF
TRBJ2-1 | TRBV3-1 | CASSLNSGNEQFF
TRBJ2-3 | TRBV3-1 | CASSQGRYGLVSDF
TRBJ2-6 | TRBV2 | CASLGRDPGANVLTF
TRBJ2-2 | TRBV4-1 | CASSQEGPSGRAGELFF
TRBJ2-1 | TRBV6-1 | CASSEVVSLNEQFF
TRBJ2-1 | TRBV14 | CASSQLRELDNEQFF
TRBJ2-2 | TRBV3-1 | CASSRRTSGNRAGELFF
TRBJ1-1 | TRBV11-2 | CASSLGAGGMNTEAFF
TRBJ2-1 | TRBV28 | CASRGLAGANEDEQFF
TRBJ2-7 | TRBV7-9 | CASSFGTRNYEQYF
TRBJ2-7 | TRBV4-1 | CASSQDELGQYF
TRBJ1-6 | TRBV7-9 | CASSPDPYSPLHF
TRBJ2-1 | TRBV4-1 | CASSAYGGGAGISEQFF
TRBJ2-1 | TRBV7-9 | CASSSRDFSYNEQFF
TRBJ2-1 | TRBV7-9 | CASSSGSEGSNEQFF
TRBJ2-1 | TRBV20-1 | CSARDWGTGSPYNEQFF
TRBJ2-1 | TRBV12-3/TRBV12-4 | CASTPDNEQFF
TRBJ1-1 | TRBV5-1 | CASRMTGGTNTEAFF
TRBJ2-7 | TRBV12-3/TRBV12-4 | CASMSGVKGFYEQYF
TRBJ2-5 | TRBV24-1 | CATSDQGSRQETQYF
TRBJ2-4 | TRBV7-8 | CASSSRSKNIQYF
TRBJ1-1 | TRBV7-2 | CASSLGGGAEAFF
TRBJ2-1 | TRBV7-8 | CASSASLELSSYNEQFF
TRBJ1-1 | TRBV7-8 | CASSLGVGQNTEAFF
TRBJ2-5 | TRBV5-1 | CASSLVGDPQETQYF
TRBJ2-1 | TRBV29-1 | CSVEDQGNEQFF
TRBJ1-5 | TRBV3-1 | CASSDSVNQPQHF
TRBJ2-7 | TRBV2 | CASRKLADPYEQYF
TRBJ2-5 | TRBV23-1 | CASSRGFSGQVLQETQYF